Presented here are 23 T cell receptor beta chains from one specimen sequenced in a study of shared clonotypes between healthy human individuals. TCRdb's copy holds only in-frame clones and misses some; the assay was immunoSEQ multiplex PCR. The data show around 2.1 million clones, under 97% seen once. What was sequenced was naive CD4+ T cells sorted from blood. Documented subset: CD45RA+ positively selected. The receptors here all came from a man aged 18 to 35 in good health.

A few counts support this clone. J is TRBJ2-2 and V is TRBV11-2; D is unresolved. The CDR3 runs to 15 residues. With 1 base removed from V and 3 bases from J, the gap between germline ends came to 9 bases. Germline assignment: CDR1 SGHAT and CDR2 FQNNGV. The CDR3 region has the DNA TGTGCCAGCAGCTTAGGCAGTGGGGACACCGGGGAGCTGTTTTTT. This gives the protein CASSLGSGDTGELFF. Full variable domain (outside the CDR3, taken from reference TRBV11-2 and TRBJ2-2): EAGVAQSPRYKIIEKRQSVAFWCNPISGHATLYWYQQILGQGPKLLIQFQNNGVVDDSQLPKDRFSAERLKGVDSTLKIQPAKLEDSAVYLCASSLGSGDTGELFFGEGSRLTVL.

Here the CDR3 DNA reads TGTGCCAGCAGTCCTCCCCGGGGTAGCGGGAGTTTCGATGAGCAGTTCTTC. The encoded protein is CASSPPRGSGSFDEQFF. The J gene is TRBJ2-1, the V gene TRBV27; 9 nucleotides line up with TRBD2. CDR1 and CDR2 from the germline V gene are MNHEY and SMNVEV (reference sequence). V gave up 5 bases and J gave up 8 bases; unmatched junction bases: 16. The CDR3 extends over 17 amino acids.

The genes are TRBV5-1 and TRBJ2-4, with TRBD2 identical over 7 bases. Germline loops: CDR1 SGHRS, CDR2 YFSETQ. The CDR3 is made up of 21 amino acids. The trim removed 0 bases at V and 0 bases at J, leaving 18 bases unmatched. This chain's CDR3 is CASSLEGSGAMWSLAKNIQYF. CDR3 nucleotide sequence: TGCGCCAGCAGCTTGGAAGGCAGCGGGGCCATGTGGAGCCTAGCCAAAAACATTCAGTACTTC.

This chain connects TRBV9 to TRBJ2-1, with 10 positions matching TRBD2. Trimming at V came to 4 bases and at J to 5 bases, leaving 3 bases not matched to a gene. CDR3 size: 14 residues. Germline assignment: CDR1 SGDLS and CDR2 YYNGEE. CDR3 nucleotides: TGTGCCAGCAGCACGGGACTAGCGAACAATGAGCAGTTCTTC. It codes for CASSTGLANNEQFF. Supplemented by reference TRBV9 and TRBJ2-1, the full variable domain reads DSGVTQTPKHLITATGQRVTLRCSPRSGDLSVYWYQQSLDQGLQFLIQYYNGEERAKGNILERFSAQQFPDLHSELNLSSLELGDSALYFCASSTGLANNEQFFGPGTRLTVL.

The rearrangement joins TRBV11-2 to TRBJ1-2; a weak D match, TRBD1 (5 bases). The germline V gene encodes CDR1 SGHAT and CDR2 FQNNGV. The length of the CDR3 is 14 residues. Trimming stripped 3 bases from V and 7 bases from J, with 15 bases between. The chain's CDR3 is CASSFGSGGRGYTF. In nucleotides, the CDR3 is TGTGCCAGCAGCTTCGGTAGCGGGGGACGTGGCTACACCTTC.

As concerns this clone: Other DNA sequences from this sample encode an identical CDR3 as well. V and J are TRBV7-2 and TRBJ2-7; 8 bases are a match to TRBD2. This CDR3 is 15 amino acids long. Germline V CDR1 and CDR2: SGHTA, FQGNSA. V shed 5 bases and J 1 base; nucleotides not matched to a gene: 7. The DNA of the CDR3 is TGTGCCAGCAGCCCGAGCGGGAGTCTATCCTACGAGCAGTACTTC. Its protein is CASSPSGSLSYEQYF.

The chain is built from TRBV5-4 and TRBJ2-2, with 8 bases identical to TRBD2. The ends lost 4 bases at V and 3 bases at J; junction bases unmatched: 8. The CDR3 is made up of 16 amino acids. CDR1 is SGHNT, CDR2 YYREEE, per germline (reference sequence). The chain's CDR3 is CASSARGDTYTGELFF. CDR3 sequence (DNA): TGTGCCAGCAGCGCGCGGGGGGACACATACACCGGGGAGCTGTTTTTT. The variable domain in full, completed from reference TRBV5-4 and TRBJ2-2, reads ETGVTQSPTHLIKTRGQQVTLRCSSQSGHNTVSWYQQALGQGPQFIFQYYREEENGRGNFPPRFSGLQFPNYSSELNVNALELDDSALYLCASSARGDTYTGELFFGEGSRLTVL.

J is TRBJ1-2 and V is TRBV29-1, with 7 bases matching TRBD1. The V gene's germline CDR1 is SQVTM and CDR2 ANQGSEA. V was pared by 4 bases and J by 7 bases, with 9 bases of the junction left unmatched. The CDR3 consists of 13 residues. CDR3 protein: CSVGVNRDSGYTF. Written as DNA, the CDR3 is TGCAGCGTTGGGGTAAATAGGGACAGTGGCTACACCTTC.

V usage is TRBV10-3 and J usage is TRBJ2-7; possible D gene TRBD2, 6 bases. In germline, CDR1 is ENHRY, CDR2 SYGVKD. Trimming removed 3 bases from V and 6 bases from J, with 15 bases in between. The length of the CDR3 is 14 residues. CDR3 nucleotide sequence: TGTGCCATCAGTGAAACGGGGGAGTCCGGCGAGCAGTACTTC. Translated: CAISETGESGEQYF.

The V gene is TRBV6-1, the J gene TRBJ2-7, with D tentatively TRBD2 (6 bases). Germline CDR1 and CDR2: MNHNS and SASEGT. Trimming took 2 bases from V and 0 from J, leaving 8 bases between them. CDR3 length equals 14 residues. The CDR3 bases are TGTGCCAGCAGTGAACTGGGACTCTCCTACGAGCAGTACTTC. Translation gives CASSELGLSYEQYF.

The chain's CDR3 is CASRPTGGESNSPLHF. DNA of the CDR3: TGCGCCAGCAGACCCACAGGGGGCGAAAGTAATTCACCCCTCCACTTT. V usage is TRBV4-1 and J usage is TRBJ1-6, with 9 bases identical to TRBD1. V gave up 6 bases and J gave up 6 bases; unmatched junction bases: 9. The CDR3 is 16 residues long. In germline, CDR1 is MGHRA, CDR2 YSYEKL.

This sequence joins TRBV6-5 and TRBJ1-2; 7 bases match TRBD1. This CDR3 has 14 amino acids. The J segment lost 5 bases and the V segment lost 8 bases, leaving 11 bases of the junction unmatched. Germline-derived CDR1 and CDR2 are MNHEY and SVGAGI. CDR3 amino acids: CASRKTGTAYGYTF. As DNA, the CDR3 is TGTGCCAGCCGTAAAACCGGGACAGCATATGGCTACACCTTC.

CDR3 sequence reads: CASSEGGIGGELFF. The CDR3 nucleotides are TGTGCCAGCAGTGAAGGGGGGATTGGCGGGGAGCTGTTTTTT. The genes are TRBV25-1 and TRBJ2-2; a possible D gene is TRBD2 (6 bases). The germline V gene has CDR1 MGHDK and CDR2 SYGVNS. Trimming removed 2 bases from V and 7 bases from J, with 11 bases in between. CDR3 length: 14 residues.

On this clone itself: Other DNA sequences in this sample translate to the same CDR3. The chain links TRBV5-1 to TRBJ2-3, with D possibly being TRBD2 (6 bases). The V end was cut by 4 bases, the J end by 1 base, with 7 bases between. The CDR3 consists of 13 residues. CDR1 SGHRS and CDR2 YFSETQ come from the germline V gene. CDR3 protein: CASSGGGTDTQYF. CDR3 nucleotide sequence: TGCGCCAGCAGCGGCGGGGGCACAGATACGCAGTATTTT.

In the case of this clone: Additional DNA sequences in this sample encode the identical CDR3. The chain joins TRBV6-6 to TRBJ2-5; 9 positions match TRBD2. Germline V gene data show CDR1 as MNHNY and CDR2 as SVGAGI (reference sequence). V dropped 0 bases and J dropped 2; count of bases not matched to a gene: 1. CDR3 length: 15 residues. The DNA for the CDR3 is TGTGCCAGCAGTTACTCTCTAGCGGGGCAAGAGACCCAGTACTTC. Protein: CASSYSLAGQETQYF.

V gene TRBV23-1 combines with J gene TRBJ1-2, with a weak D call TRBD1 (5 bases). TRBV23-1 falls under the ORF class, with uncertain function. Trimming took 2 bases from V and 3 from J, leaving 10 bases between them. The CDR3 totals 14 residues. CDR3 DNA sequence: TGCGCCAGCAGTCAAAAGGGGCCCTACTATGGCTACACCTTC. Its protein product is CASSQKGPYYGYTF.

J is TRBJ1-2 and V is TRBV11-2, with D perhaps matching TRBD1 (5 bases). This CDR3 is built from 19 residues. CDR1 is SGHAT, CDR2 FQNNGV, per germline. Trimming shortened V by 2 bases and J by 2 bases, and 24 bases separated the two germline ends. Written as DNA, the CDR3 is TGTGCCAGCAGCTTACCTCTGGGACCTTCGCCTGGGGGAAACTATGGCTACACCTTC. This gives the protein CASSLPLGPSPGGNYGYTF. Together with reference TRBV11-2 and TRBJ1-2, the CDR3 gives the full variable domain: EAGVAQSPRYKIIEKRQSVAFWCNPISGHATLYWYQQILGQGPKLLIQFQNNGVVDDSQLPKDRFSAERLKGVDSTLKIQPAKLEDSAVYLCASSLPLGPSPGGNYGYTFGSGTRLTVV.

A note on this clone: This sample also contains other DNA sequences that code for the same CDR3. The chain combines TRBV9 with TRBJ1-1; 7 bases map to TRBD1. In germline, CDR1 is SGDLS, CDR2 YYNGEE. Germline trimming cut 0 bases from V and 1 base from J; bases unmatched to any gene: 3. The CDR3 sequence is 15 residues long. The CDR3 nucleotides read TGTGCCAGCAGCGTAGAGGCAGGGGGGAACACTGAAGCTTTCTTT. It is translated as CASSVEAGGNTEAFF.

The chain links TRBV7-2 to TRBJ1-2; D remains unclear. Trimming left V 5 bases short and J 5 bases short, with 9 bases between. Germline V lookup: CDR1 SGHTA, CDR2 FQGNSA. The CDR3 totals 12 residues. This CDR3 is CASSPTEYGYTF. CDR3 nucleotides: TGTGCCAGCAGCCCGACGGAATATGGCTACACCTTC.

The chain uses TRBV10-3 and TRBJ2-7, with TRBD1 matching 10 bases. The CDR3 has 18 amino acids. V gave up 4 bases and J gave up 2 bases; unmatched junction bases: 14. Germline values: CDR1 ENHRY, CDR2 SYGVKD. Written as DNA, the CDR3 is TGTGCCATCAGTGTTTTATCGTCGCGGGACAGGGGCCCCTACGAGCAGTACTTC. Translated, it gives CAISVLSSRDRGPYEQYF.

This chain links TRBV11-2 with TRBJ1-1; D unresolved. CDR3 length: 12 residues. Germline V lookup: CDR1 SGHAT, CDR2 FQNNGV. V lost 8 bases and J lost 0, with 7 bases in between. CDR3 coding DNA: TGTGCCAGCGGGTCCATGAACACTGAAGCTTTCTTT. Its protein product is CASGSMNTEAFF.

The CDR3 reads CASRDHDDSPLHF. As DNA, the CDR3 is TGCGCCAGCCGGGACCATGATGATTCACCCCTCCACTTT. This chain uses TRBV5-1 with TRBJ1-6; weak D call: TRBD1 (5 bases). The CDR3 has 13 residues. CDR1 is SGHRS, CDR2 YFSETQ, per germline. Trimming shortened V by 7 bases and J by 8 bases, and 13 bases separated the two germline ends.

The table lists this clone with a few counts. This chain connects TRBV6-5 to TRBJ1-6, with D uncertain. The CDR3 consists of 15 residues. Germline CDR1 MNHEY, CDR2 SVGAGI. V lost 0 bases and J 8 bases, leaving 11 bases between the germline ends. The CDR3 loop is CASSYSNKGYSPLHF. The CDR3 DNA follows: TGTGCCAGCAGTTACTCGAACAAAGGATATTCACCCCTCCACTTT.